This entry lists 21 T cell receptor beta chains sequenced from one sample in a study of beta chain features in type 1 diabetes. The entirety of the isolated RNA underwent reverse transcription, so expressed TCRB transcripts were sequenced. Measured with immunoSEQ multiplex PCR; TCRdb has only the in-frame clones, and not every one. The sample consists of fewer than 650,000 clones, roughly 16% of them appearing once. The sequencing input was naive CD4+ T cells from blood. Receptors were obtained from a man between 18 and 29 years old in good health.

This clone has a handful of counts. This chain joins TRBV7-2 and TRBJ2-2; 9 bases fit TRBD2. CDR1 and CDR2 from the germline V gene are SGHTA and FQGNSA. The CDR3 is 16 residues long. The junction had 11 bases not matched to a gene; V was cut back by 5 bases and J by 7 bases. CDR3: CASSLVAGGPGGELFF. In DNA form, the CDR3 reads TGTGCCAGCAGCCTGGTGGCGGGAGGGCCCGGCGGGGAGCTGTTTTTT.

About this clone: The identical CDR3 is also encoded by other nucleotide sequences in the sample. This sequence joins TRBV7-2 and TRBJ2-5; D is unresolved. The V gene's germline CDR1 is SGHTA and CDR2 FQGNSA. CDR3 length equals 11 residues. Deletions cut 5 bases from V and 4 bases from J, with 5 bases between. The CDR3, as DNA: TGTGCCAGCAGCCCCAGAGAGACCCAGTACTTC. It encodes CASSPRETQYF.

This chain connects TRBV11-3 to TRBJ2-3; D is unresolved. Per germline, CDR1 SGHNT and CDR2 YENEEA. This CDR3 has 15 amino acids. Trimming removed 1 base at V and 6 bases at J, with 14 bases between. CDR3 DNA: TGTGCCAGCAGCTTAGGAATCAGTGATACTGATACGCAGTATTTT. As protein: CASSLGISDTDTQYF.

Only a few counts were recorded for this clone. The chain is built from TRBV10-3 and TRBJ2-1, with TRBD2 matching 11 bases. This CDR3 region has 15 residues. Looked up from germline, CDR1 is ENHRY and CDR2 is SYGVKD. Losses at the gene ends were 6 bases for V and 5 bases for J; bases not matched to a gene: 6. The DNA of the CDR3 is TGTGCCATCAGGCCGGGACTAGCGGATAACAATGAGCAGTTCTTC. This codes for CAIRPGLADNNEQFF.

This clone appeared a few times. The CDR3, as DNA: TGTGCCATCAGTGAGCGGGGCGGGTTGCAGCCCCAGCATTTT. It specifies CAISERGGLQPQHF. The genes are TRBV10-3 and TRBJ1-5; D perhaps matches TRBD1 (5 bases). The length of the CDR3 is 14 residues. Germline CDR1 ENHRY, CDR2 SYGVKD. V was shortened by 2 bases and J by 7 bases, with 12 bases between the two germline ends.

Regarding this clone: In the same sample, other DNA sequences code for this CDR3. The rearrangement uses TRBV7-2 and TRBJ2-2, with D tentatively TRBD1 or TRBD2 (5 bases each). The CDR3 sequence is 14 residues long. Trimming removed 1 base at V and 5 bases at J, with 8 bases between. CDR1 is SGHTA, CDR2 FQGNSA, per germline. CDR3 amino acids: CASSLVGGTGELFF. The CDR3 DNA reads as TGTGCCAGCAGCTTAGTTGGGGGTACCGGGGAGCTGTTTTTT.

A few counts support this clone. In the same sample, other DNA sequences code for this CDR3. The CDR3 DNA reads TGCGCCAGCAGCCCCCCAACAGAGACCCAGTACTTC. Translated: CASSPPTETQYF. The chain employs TRBV5-1 and TRBJ2-5; D ambiguous. Germline V gene sequence: CDR1 SGHRS, CDR2 YFSETQ. V was shortened by 4 bases and J by 4 bases, with 8 bases between the two germline ends. The CDR3 totals 12 residues.

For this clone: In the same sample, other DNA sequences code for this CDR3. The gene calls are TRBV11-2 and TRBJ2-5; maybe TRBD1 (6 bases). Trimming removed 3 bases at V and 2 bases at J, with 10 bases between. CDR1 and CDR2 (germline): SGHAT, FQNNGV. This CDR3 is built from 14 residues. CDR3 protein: CASSFVQGQETQYF. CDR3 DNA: TGTGCCAGCAGCTTCGTACAGGGTCAAGAGACCCAGTACTTC.

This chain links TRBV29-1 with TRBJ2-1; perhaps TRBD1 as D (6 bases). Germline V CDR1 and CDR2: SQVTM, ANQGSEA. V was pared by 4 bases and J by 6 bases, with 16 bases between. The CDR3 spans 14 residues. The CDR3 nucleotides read TGCAGCGTTGGTGGGCAGGGGATAGCCAATGAGCAGTTCTTC. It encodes CSVGGQGIANEQFF.

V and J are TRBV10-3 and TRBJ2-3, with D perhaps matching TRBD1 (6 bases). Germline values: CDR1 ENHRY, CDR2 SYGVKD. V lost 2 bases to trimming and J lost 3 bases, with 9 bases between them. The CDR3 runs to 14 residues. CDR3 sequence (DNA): TGTGCCATCAGTGAGGCCGACAGGACAGATACGCAGTATTTT. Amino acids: CAISEADRTDTQYF.

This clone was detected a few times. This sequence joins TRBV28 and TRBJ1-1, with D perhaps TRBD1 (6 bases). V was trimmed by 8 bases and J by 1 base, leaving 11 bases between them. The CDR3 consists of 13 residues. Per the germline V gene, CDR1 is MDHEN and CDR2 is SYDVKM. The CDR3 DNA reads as TGTGCCAGCCTGTTCAGGGGGAACACTGAAGCTTTCTTT. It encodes CASLFRGNTEAFF.

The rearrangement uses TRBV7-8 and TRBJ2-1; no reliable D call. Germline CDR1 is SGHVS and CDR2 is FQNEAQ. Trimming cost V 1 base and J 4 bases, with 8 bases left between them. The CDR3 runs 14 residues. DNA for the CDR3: TGTGCCAGCAGCTTAGTGAGGTCTTACAATGAGCAGTTCTTC. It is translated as CASSLVRSYNEQFF.

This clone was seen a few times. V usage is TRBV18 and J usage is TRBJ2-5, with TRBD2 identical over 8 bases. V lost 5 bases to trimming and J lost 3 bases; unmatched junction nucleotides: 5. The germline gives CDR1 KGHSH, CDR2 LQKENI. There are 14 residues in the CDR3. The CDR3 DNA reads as TGTGCCAGCTCAAGTAGCGGGACCGAAGAGACCCAGTACTTC. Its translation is CASSSSGTEETQYF.

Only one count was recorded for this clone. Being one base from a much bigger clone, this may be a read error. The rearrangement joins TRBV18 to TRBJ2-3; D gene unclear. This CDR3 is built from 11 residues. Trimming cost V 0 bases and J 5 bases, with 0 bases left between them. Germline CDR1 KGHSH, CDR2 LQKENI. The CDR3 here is CASSPPDTQYF. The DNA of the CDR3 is TGTGCCAGCTCACCACCAGATACGCAGTATTTT.

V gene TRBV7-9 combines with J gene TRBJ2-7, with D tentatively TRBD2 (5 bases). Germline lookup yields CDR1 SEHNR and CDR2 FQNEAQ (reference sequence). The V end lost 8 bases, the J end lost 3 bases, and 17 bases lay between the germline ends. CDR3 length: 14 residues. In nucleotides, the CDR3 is TGTGCCAGCGCTATTAATAGCGAAAACTACGAGCAGTACTTC. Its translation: CASAINSENYEQYF.

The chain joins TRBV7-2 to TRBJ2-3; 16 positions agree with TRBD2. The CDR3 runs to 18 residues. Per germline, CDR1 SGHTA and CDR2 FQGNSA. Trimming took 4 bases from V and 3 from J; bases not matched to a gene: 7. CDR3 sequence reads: CASSSGTSGGAGTDTQYF. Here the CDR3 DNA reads TGTGCCAGCAGCTCCGGGACTAGCGGGGGGGCCGGTACAGATACGCAGTATTTT. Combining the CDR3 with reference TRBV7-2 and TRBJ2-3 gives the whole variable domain GAGVSQSPSNKVTEKGKDVELRCDPISGHTALYWYRQSLGQGLEFLIYFQGNSAPDKSGLPSDRFSAERTGGSVSTLTIQRTQQEDSAVYLCASSSGTSGGAGTDTQYFGPGTRLTVL.

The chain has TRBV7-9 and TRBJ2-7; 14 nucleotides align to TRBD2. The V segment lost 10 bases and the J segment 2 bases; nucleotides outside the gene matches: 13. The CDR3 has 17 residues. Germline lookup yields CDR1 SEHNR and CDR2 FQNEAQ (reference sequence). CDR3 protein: CATAVGLAGAATYEQYF. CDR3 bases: TGTGCCACCGCGGTGGGACTAGCGGGGGCCGCCACCTACGAGCAGTACTTC.

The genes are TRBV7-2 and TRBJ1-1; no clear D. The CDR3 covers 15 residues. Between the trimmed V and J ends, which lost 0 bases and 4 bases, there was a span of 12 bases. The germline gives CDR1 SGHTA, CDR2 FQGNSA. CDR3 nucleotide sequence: TGTGCCAGCAGCTTAGCCGGAGCCGTGGTCACTGAAGCTTTCTTT. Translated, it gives CASSLAGAVVTEAFF.

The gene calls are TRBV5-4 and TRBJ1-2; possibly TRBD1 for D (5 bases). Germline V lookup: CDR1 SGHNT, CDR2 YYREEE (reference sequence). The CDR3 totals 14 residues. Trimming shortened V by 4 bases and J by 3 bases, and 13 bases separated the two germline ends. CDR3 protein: CASSGGVKDYGYTF. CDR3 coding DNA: TGTGCCAGCAGCGGAGGGGTTAAGGACTATGGCTACACCTTC. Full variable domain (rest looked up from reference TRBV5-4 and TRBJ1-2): ETGVTQSPTHLIKTRGQQVTLRCSSQSGHNTVSWYQQALGQGPQFIFQYYREEENGRGNFPPRFSGLQFPNYSSELNVNALELDDSALYLCASSGGVKDYGYTFGSGTRLTVV.

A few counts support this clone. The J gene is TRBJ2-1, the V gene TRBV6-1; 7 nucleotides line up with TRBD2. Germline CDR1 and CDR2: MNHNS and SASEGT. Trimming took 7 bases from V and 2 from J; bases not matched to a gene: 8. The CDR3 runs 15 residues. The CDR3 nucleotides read TGTGCCAGCACGGGGCGGGAGCTCACCTACAATGAGCAGTTCTTC. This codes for CASTGRELTYNEQFF.

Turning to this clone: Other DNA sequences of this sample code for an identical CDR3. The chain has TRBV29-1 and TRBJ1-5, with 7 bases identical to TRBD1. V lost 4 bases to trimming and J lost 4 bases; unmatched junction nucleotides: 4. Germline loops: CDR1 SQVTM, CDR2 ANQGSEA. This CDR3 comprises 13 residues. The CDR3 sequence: CSVGAGGNQPQHF. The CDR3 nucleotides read TGCAGCGTTGGGGCAGGGGGTAATCAGCCCCAGCATTTT.